This TCR beta chain was captured by sequencing in a study of cytomegalovirus exposure and HLA in healthy donors. Study-level findings and limits: Most CMV-associated TCR beta chains were later found to appear HLA-restricted. At a 0.05 false discovery rate, a later analysis found around 17,000 TCR beta sequences to be associated with HLA alleles.

CDR1 and CDR2 from the germline V gene are SGHAT and FQNNGV. This CDR3 is built from 16 residues. V was clipped by 5 bases and J by 0 bases, with 14 bases between them. For this clone: Its antigen remains unidentified.

PCR employed 60 Vbeta and 13 Jbeta primers. TCRdb keeps only in-frame clones here, not all; method: immunoSEQ multiplex PCR. The sample yields about 120,000 clones, about 72% seen once. This sequence was found in a man between 50 and 59 years old in good health and CMV-seropositive. The rearrangement links TRBV11-2 to TRBJ2-1; weak D call: TRBD1 (6 bases). What was sequenced was PBMCs. CDR3 region: CASSPRTVSSYNEQFF. The CDR3, as DNA: TGTGCCAGCAGCCCCAGGACAGTTAGCTCCTACAATGAGCAGTTCTTC.